Listed here are 27 T cell receptor beta chains from one sample, sequenced in a study of siplizumab effects on memory and regulatory T cells. TCRdb's copy holds only in-frame clones and misses some; the assay was immunoSEQ multiplex PCR. This sample yields roughly 97,000 clones, of which over 90% are seen a single time; 0.55% to 0.8% belongs to the top ten. Source material: Tregs sorted from blood. These receptors were obtained from a human donor in good health.

This chain connects TRBV5-6 to TRBJ2-3; the D is unclear. This CDR3 has 13 amino acids. V lost 3 bases, J lost 2 bases, and 7 bases lay in between. Germline values: CDR1 SGHDT, CDR2 YYEEEE. The DNA for the CDR3 is TGTGCCAGCAGCTCCTTACTCACAGATACGCAGTATTTT. Translating it yields CASSSLLTDTQYF.

This chain uses TRBV27 with TRBJ2-5, with D perhaps being TRBD1 or TRBD2 (5 bases each). Trimming stripped 4 bases from V and 1 base from J, with 19 bases between. Per the germline V gene, CDR1 is MNHEY and CDR2 is SMNVEV (reference sequence). This CDR3 region has 17 residues. The CDR3 DNA sequence: TGTGCCAGCAGTTCCCTTATTGTGGGTGGGGGCCAAGAGACCCAGTACTTC. Amino acid sequence: CASSSLIVGGGQETQYF.

The chain couples TRBV5-1 to TRBJ2-1, with 10 bases lining up with TRBD2. The germline V gene has CDR1 SGHRS and CDR2 YFSETQ. The junction had 8 bases not matched to a gene; V was cut back by 2 bases and J by 6 bases. The CDR3 spans 16 residues. The CDR3 DNA is TGCGCCAGCAGCTTCTCCCTAGCGGGAGCTGTCAATGAGCAGTTCTTC. Amino acids: CASSFSLAGAVNEQFF.

As for this clone: The same CDR3 can be traced to other DNA sequences in this sample. J is TRBJ1-1 and V is TRBV6-5, with D perhaps matching TRBD1 (6 bases). Between the trimmed V and J ends, which lost 6 bases and 0 bases, there was a span of 8 bases. Germline CDR1 MNHEY, CDR2 SVGAGI. CDR3 length: 13 residues. The CDR3 loop reads CASSRGMNTEAFF. As DNA, the CDR3 is TGTGCCAGCAGCAGGGGAATGAACACTGAAGCTTTCTTT.

With regard to this clone: The junction shows a germline mismatch at one end, possibly a read error. The chain couples TRBV10-3 to TRBJ2-1; D not resolved. Germline V gene lookup returns CDR1 ENHRY and CDR2 SYGVKD. This CDR3 is built from 13 residues. Here the CDR3 reads CATSIPPSNEQFF. The CDR3 nucleotides are TGTGCCACCAGTATCCCTCCTAGCAATGAGCAGTTCTTC.

The V gene is TRBV6-5, the J gene TRBJ1-2, with D hard to call. This CDR3 is built from 14 residues. Trimming pared 3 bases from V and 8 bases from J, leaving 16 bases between. Looked up from germline, CDR1 is MNHEY and CDR2 is SVGAGI. The CDR3 is CASSYSPGGVGYTF. For the CDR3, the DNA is TGTGCCAGCAGTTATTCCCCGGGTGGGGTAGGCTACACCTTC.

The chain couples TRBV4-1 to TRBJ2-7, with 7 positions matching TRBD2. CDR3 length: 14 amino acids. CDR1 and CDR2 (germline): MGHRA, YSYEKL. V was pared by 0 bases and J by 4 bases, with 3 bases of the junction left unmatched. This CDR3 reads CASSQEGGRYEQYF. Here the CDR3 DNA reads TGCGCCAGCAGCCAAGAGGGAGGGAGGTACGAGCAGTACTTC.

CDR3: CASSDSGTGGYEQYF. CDR3 in DNA: TGTGCCAGCAGTGACTCGGGGACAGGGGGTTACGAGCAGTACTTC. The chain uses TRBV6-4 and TRBJ2-7, with 11 nucleotides matching TRBD1. Germline V lookup: CDR1 MRHNA, CDR2 SNTAGT. The CDR3 is 15 amino acids. Unmatched junction bases numbered 2, after V lost 0 bases and J lost 4 bases.

V gene TRBV15 combines with J gene TRBJ2-7, with TRBD2 matching over 7 bases. Germline V gene data show CDR1 as LNHNV and CDR2 as YYDKDF (reference sequence). Germline trimming cut 2 bases from V and 1 base from J; bases unmatched to any gene: 5. The CDR3 spans 15 residues. CDR3 in amino acids: CATSRLGRGSYEQYF. The CDR3 DNA follows: TGTGCCACCAGCAGACTCGGGCGGGGGTCCTACGAGCAGTACTTC.

This chain links TRBV11-2 with TRBJ1-2; no definite D call. Germline V gives CDR1 SGHAT, CDR2 FQNNGV. Trimming took 1 base from V and 4 from J, leaving 10 bases between them. The CDR3 is made up of 14 amino acids. CDR3 sequence (DNA): TGTGCCAGCAGCTTAGCCCGAACCTCCTATGGCTACACCTTC. Translation gives CASSLARTSYGYTF.

The chain has TRBV5-1 and TRBJ2-7; 10 bases are a match to TRBD1. V dropped 3 bases and J dropped 5; count of bases not matched to a gene: 5. The V gene's germline CDR1 is SGHRS and CDR2 YFSETQ. The length of the CDR3 is 14 residues. The chain's CDR3 is CASSSRDRGHEQYF. The CDR3 DNA follows: TGCGCCAGCAGCTCGCGGGACAGGGGCCACGAGCAGTACTTC.

The CDR3 DNA is TGTGCCAGCAGCGAACCGGGCCAAAGTTGGGACACTGAAGCTTTCTTT. Amino acid sequence: CASSEPGQSWDTEAFF. This chain joins TRBV5-6 and TRBJ1-1, with D uncertain. Per germline, CDR1 SGHDT and CDR2 YYEEEE. The CDR3 totals 16 residues. V shed 4 bases and J shed 3 bases, with 19 bases lying between them.

The CDR3 loop is CASRGLAGRETQYF. The CDR3 DNA is TGTGCCAGCAGGGGACTAGCGGGAAGGGAGACCCAGTACTTC. The chain combines TRBV6-6 with TRBJ2-5, with 13 bases aligning to TRBD2. V lost 6 bases to trimming and J lost 5 bases; unmatched junction nucleotides: 3. This CDR3 is built from 14 residues. The germline V gene encodes CDR1 MNHNY and CDR2 SVGAGI (reference sequence).

The rearrangement uses TRBV19 and TRBJ1-2, with unresolved D. Germline assignment: CDR1 LNHDA and CDR2 SQIVND (reference sequence). This CDR3 is 12 amino acids long. Trimming cost V 3 bases and J 2 bases, with 4 bases left between them. The CDR3 protein is CASSIRNYGYTF. CDR3 DNA: TGTGCCAGTAGTATCCGGAACTATGGCTACACCTTC.

The chain has TRBV18 and TRBJ1-6, with TRBD1 matching 7 bases. CDR3 size: 16 residues. With 8 bases clipped from V and 0 bases from J, the junction kept 7 bases outside the gene matches. Looked up from germline, CDR1 is KGHSH and CDR2 is LQKENI. The CDR3 DNA is TGTGCCAGCCTTTCCGGGGACAGCTCCTATAATTCACCCCTCCACTTT. Amino acid sequence: CASLSGDSSYNSPLHF.

This clone was counted a single time. This chain connects TRBV9 to TRBJ2-2; possibly TRBD1 for D (6 bases). Trimming left V 4 bases short and J 2 bases short, with 9 bases between. The CDR3 spans 14 residues. The V gene's germline CDR1 is SGDLS and CDR2 YYNGEE. The CDR3 region has the DNA TGTGCCAGCAGCCCGACAGGTAACACCGGGGAGCTGTTTTTT. Protein: CASSPTGNTGELFF. The entire variable domain, with the rest obtained from reference TRBV9 and TRBJ2-2, is as follows: DSGVTQTPKHLITATGQRVTLRCSPRSGDLSVYWYQQSLDQGLQFLIQYYNGEERAKGNILERFSAQQFPDLHSELNLSSLELGDSALYFCASSPTGNTGELFFGEGSRLTVL.

The CDR3 DNA sequence: TGTGCCAGCAGCCCGGTGCGGGTGAACACTGAAGCTTTCTTT. Translating it yields CASSPVRVNTEAFF. The genes are TRBV7-2 and TRBJ1-1; D gene unclear. CDR1 is SGHTA and CDR2 is FQGNSA in the germline V gene. The CDR3 has 14 residues. V lost 5 bases and J 0 bases, leaving 10 bases between the germline ends.

This clone came up once. The J gene is TRBJ2-7, the V gene TRBV27, with D tentatively TRBD2 (6 bases). Trimming left V 5 bases short and J 5 bases short, with 16 bases between. Per the germline V gene, CDR1 is MNHEY and CDR2 is SMNVEV (reference sequence). The length of the CDR3 is 14 residues. CDR3 DNA sequence: TGTGCCAGCAGTCGTGGCCGGGGGAGCCACGAGCAGTACTTC. Amino acids: CASSRGRGSHEQYF.

V usage is TRBV6-5 and J usage is TRBJ1-2; D gene uncertain. Germline V gene data show CDR1 as MNHEY and CDR2 as SVGAGI. The V end lost 9 bases, the J end lost 4 bases, and 6 bases lay between the germline ends. This CDR3 region has 10 residues. The CDR3 loop is CASYTYGYTF. The CDR3, as DNA: TGTGCCAGTTACACCTATGGCTACACCTTC.

This chain links TRBV2 with TRBJ2-3; D not resolved. This CDR3 is 11 amino acids long. Germline V lookup: CDR1 SNHLY, CDR2 FYNNEI. V was shortened by 0 bases and J by 9 bases, with 4 bases between the two germline ends. The CDR3 DNA reads as TGTGCCAGCAGTGAAGCGATGACGCAGTATTTT. This translates into CASSEAMTQYF.

The V call is TRBV7-9, the J call TRBJ1-1; D gene unclear. With 4 bases removed from V and 1 base from J, the gap between germline ends came to 13 bases. Germline lookup yields CDR1 SEHNR and CDR2 FQNEAQ (reference sequence). This CDR3 region has 15 residues. The DNA for the CDR3 is TGTGCCAGCAGCTACCCGACACCCGCGAACACTGAAGCTTTCTTT. Translated, it gives CASSYPTPANTEAFF.

In its sample, this clone was seen once. The rearrangement links TRBV5-1 to TRBJ2-6; TRBD1 aligns across 8 bases. V gave up 4 bases and J gave up 2 bases; unmatched junction bases: 5. This CDR3 is 16 amino acids long. Germline V lookup: CDR1 SGHRS, CDR2 YFSETQ. The CDR3 coding sequence is TGCGCCAGCAGCAGGGACAGGACCGCTGGGGCCAACGTCCTGACTTTC. Its translation is CASSRDRTAGANVLTF.

The V and J genes are TRBV9 and TRBJ2-7; D gene ambiguous. This CDR3 region has 11 residues. Trimming took 3 bases from V and 3 from J, leaving 4 bases between them. Germline CDR1 SGDLS, CDR2 YYNGEE. CDR3 region: CASSDNYEQYF. Here the CDR3 DNA reads TGTGCCAGCAGCGATAACTACGAGCAGTACTTC.

The genes are TRBV27 and TRBJ1-2; D gene unclear. CDR3 size: 16 residues. Germline CDR1 and CDR2: MNHEY and SMNVEV (reference sequence). The ends were cut back, 3 bases at V and 4 bases at J, with 18 bases in the middle. The CDR3 DNA reads TGTGCCAGCAGTTTCCACGGACCCTTTCTGCCCTATGGCTACACCTTC. This translates into CASSFHGPFLPYGYTF.

The genes are TRBV19 and TRBJ1-5; perhaps TRBD1 as D (6 bases). Per the germline V gene, CDR1 is LNHDA and CDR2 is SQIVND (reference sequence). V was clipped by 8 bases and J by 5 bases, with 13 bases between them. The CDR3 has 13 residues. This CDR3 is CASGKGGYQPQHF. The CDR3 bases are TGTGCCAGTGGTAAAGGGGGGTATCAGCCCCAGCATTTT.

This clone occurred once. V gene TRBV7-2 combines with J gene TRBJ2-7, with 9 positions matching TRBD2. V was pared by 5 bases and J by 0 bases, with 5 bases of the junction left unmatched. The length of the CDR3 is 15 residues. The V gene's germline CDR1 is SGHTA and CDR2 FQGNSA. CDR3 in DNA: TGTGCCAGCAGCCGTAGCGGGAGCATCTCCTACGAGCAGTACTTC. This sequence encodes CASSRSGSISYEQYF.

The chain is built from TRBV15 and TRBJ2-5; the match to TRBD1 covers 10 bases. The DNA matches TRBJ2-7 better at its end, which makes the J call doubtful. Germline V gene sequence: CDR1 LNHNV, CDR2 YYDKDF (reference sequence). The CDR3 consists of 15 residues. CDR3 loop: CATSSRDRGSYEQYF. DNA of the CDR3: TGTGCCACCAGCAGCCGGGACAGGGGCTCCTACGAGCAGTACTTC.